These 15 T cell receptor beta chains were all obtained from the same sample, sequenced in a study of CD8 T cells in ankylosing spondylitis. TCRdb re-called the 5' RACE reads through MiXCR, storing one row per CDR3 protein. The table records 300,000 to 350,000 distinct CDR3 sequences, roughly 14% of them present only once. The specimen sequenced was blood, either unsorted or a sorted T cell fraction (not recorded which). Receptors originate from a male donor with ankylosing spondylitis or in good health (not recorded which).

This chain uses TRBV11-3 with TRBJ2-5, with D perhaps matching TRBD2 (5 bases). The CDR3 spans 13 residues. Trimming removed 4 bases from V and 4 bases from J, with 10 bases in between. CDR1 is SGHNT and CDR2 is YENEEA in the germline V gene. Here the CDR3 reads CASSSDLGETQYF. CDR3 DNA: TGTGCCAGCAGCTCGGACTTGGGAGAGACCCAGTACTTC. The whole variable domain, filled in from reference TRBV11-3 and TRBJ2-5, reads EAGVVQSPRYKIIEKKQPVAFWCNPISGHNTLYWYLQNLGQGPELLIRYENEEAVDDSQLPKDRFSAERLKGVDSTLKIQPAELGDSAVYLCASSSDLGETQYFGPGTRLLVL.

This rearrangement joins TRBV7-2 to TRBJ2-2, with D tentatively TRBD1 or TRBD2 (5 bases each). CDR1 and CDR2 (germline): SGHTA, FQGNSA. CDR3 length equals 16 residues. The V gene lost 1 base and the J gene lost 5 bases, with 14 bases spanning the gap. The CDR3 region has the DNA TGTGCCAGCAGCTTAGACCCCTCGTGGGGGACCGGGGAGCTGTTTTTT. It codes for CASSLDPSWGTGELFF.

The sample holds a few counts of this clonotype. The chain recombines TRBV20-1 with TRBJ1-5; tentatively, D is TRBD1 (6 bases). The V end lost 1 base, the J end lost 4 bases, and 14 bases lay between the germline ends. The CDR3 runs 15 residues. Germline CDR1 reads DFQATT; CDR2 reads SNEGSKA (reference sequence). CDR3 coding DNA: TGCAGTGCTAGAGGGGGGCAAGGATGGAATCAGCCCCAGCATTTT. This translates into CSARGGQGWNQPQHF.

This clonotype was counted ten times or more. The V and J genes are TRBV10-2 and TRBJ1-5; D gene unclear. Trimming pared 0 bases from V and 3 bases from J, leaving 3 bases between. CDR1 and CDR2 from the germline V gene are WSHSY and SAAADI. The CDR3 runs to 13 residues. The DNA for the CDR3 is TGCGCCAGCAGTGAGTCTTTCAATCAGCCCCAGCATTTT. This codes for CASSESFNQPQHF.

This clonotype was recorded a few times. The chain uses TRBV5-1 and TRBJ2-1; the D call may be TRBD1 or TRBD2 (6 bases each). Per germline, CDR1 SGHRS and CDR2 YFSETQ. The CDR3 covers 16 residues. V was shortened by 2 bases and J by 3 bases, with 15 bases between the two germline ends. The CDR3 DNA is TGCGCCAGCAGCTTAGGTAGCGAGGGGGGCTACAATGAGCAGTTCTTC. Its translation is CASSLGSEGGYNEQFF.

The chain has TRBV5-1 and TRBJ1-1; D is unresolved. The ends were cut back, 1 base at V and 0 bases at J, with 10 bases in the middle. Germline V gene data show CDR1 as SGHRS and CDR2 as YFSETQ. CDR3 size: 15 residues. The CDR3 nucleotides are TGCGCCAGCAGCTTGCAGCTGGGTCTGAACACTGAAGCTTTCTTT. Translation: CASSLQLGLNTEAFF.

This clonotype occurred a few times. The chain uses TRBV12-3 or TRBV12-4 and TRBJ2-4; 7 bases align to TRBD1. V lost 6 bases to trimming and J lost 7 bases; unmatched junction nucleotides: 9. CDR3 length: 14 amino acids. In DNA, the CDR3 is TGTGCCAGCAGCCGCAGGGGGACACGGAACATTCAGTACTTC. Amino acid sequence: CASSRRGTRNIQYF.

The chain has TRBV5-1 and TRBJ2-5; D call uncertain. V was pared by 0 bases and J by 4 bases, with 10 bases between. Germline V gene sequence: CDR1 SGHRS, CDR2 YFSETQ. The CDR3 runs to 14 residues. The CDR3 region has the DNA TGCGCCAGCAGCTTGGCAGCCCGCCGAGAGACCCAGTACTTC. This encodes CASSLAARRETQYF.

This sequence joins TRBV10-3 and TRBJ2-1, with 9 bases matching TRBD1. Germline values: CDR1 ENHRY, CDR2 SYGVKD. The CDR3 spans 17 residues. The V gene end was trimmed by 0 bases and the J gene end by 4 bases; junction bases not matched to a gene: 7. CDR3 DNA: TGTGCCATCAGTGAGTCCGTGAAGGGACAGGGATACAATGAGCAGTTCTTC. This sequence encodes CAISESVKGQGYNEQFF.

In DNA, the CDR3 is TGCGCCAGCAGCTTGCAGGGGACTAGCGGAGATACGCAGTATTTT. Residues: CASSLQGTSGDTQYF. The rearrangement joins TRBV5-1 to TRBJ2-3; the match to TRBD2 covers 11 bases. This CDR3 has 15 residues. The junction had 3 bases not matched to a gene; V was cut back by 1 base and J by 5 bases. Germline CDR1 and CDR2: SGHRS and YFSETQ.

The table lists this clonotype with a few counts. V and J are TRBV12-3 or TRBV12-4 and TRBJ2-5; D possibly uses TRBD1 or TRBD2 (5 bases each). V lost 6 bases and J lost 5, with 16 bases in between. The length of the CDR3 is 14 residues. In DNA, the CDR3 is TGTGCCAGCAGCTTGGGGCAGCGGAGGGAGACCCAGTACTTC. This sequence encodes CASSLGQRRETQYF.

V is TRBV6-1 and J is TRBJ1-2, with 7 bases lining up with TRBD1. The CDR3 length is 16 residues. CDR1 is MNHNS and CDR2 is SASEGT in the germline V gene. J gave up 4 bases and V 4 bases, and 12 bases lay outside the gene matches. The CDR3 here is CASSALEQGDSYGYTF. The CDR3 bases are TGTGCCAGCAGTGCCCTTGAGCAGGGGGACTCCTATGGCTACACCTTC.

Only a few counts were recorded for this clonotype. The J gene is TRBJ1-1, the V gene TRBV2, with no clear D. V dropped 7 bases and J dropped 8 bases, with 17 bases sitting between them. This CDR3 is built from 13 residues. Germline loops: CDR1 SNHLY, CDR2 FYNNEI. In nucleotides, the CDR3 is TGTGCCAGCACCGTCAGGTTCGGAGTGGAAGCTTTCTTT. This translates into CASTVRFGVEAFF.

The chain is built from TRBV4-1 and TRBJ2-1; 10 bases align to TRBD1. CDR1 and CDR2 from the germline V gene are MGHRA and YSYEKL. The CDR3 has 15 residues. Germline trimming cut 4 bases from V and 7 bases from J; bases unmatched to any gene: 7. DNA of the CDR3: TGCGCCAGCAGCCGACCGGGACAGGGGACGAATGAGCAGTTCTTC. Its protein is CASSRPGQGTNEQFF.

This clonotype appeared a few times. The genes are TRBV12-3 or TRBV12-4 and TRBJ1-4; D remains ambiguous. Trimming removed 5 bases at V and 8 bases at J, with 6 bases between. The CDR3 totals 11 residues. CDR3 DNA sequence: TGTGCCAGCAGTGCAAGGGAAAAACTGTTTTTT. This encodes CASSAREKLFF.